The 3 T cell receptor beta chains below all came from one sample that was sequenced in a study of cytomegalovirus exposure and HLA in healthy donors. Both 60 Vbeta primers and 13 Jbeta primers went into the PCR. The protocol was immunoSEQ multiplex PCR, while the TCRdb copy is restricted to in-frame clones and leaves out a portion. The sample table sets out approximately 210,000 clones. Sequenced sample: PBMCs. These receptors all stem from a woman in her twenties or thirties in good health and CMV-seropositive.

The chain links TRBV29-1 to TRBJ2-7; D is perhaps TRBD1 (5 bases). Germline CDR1 is SQVTM and CDR2 is ANQGSEA. The CDR3 length is 13 residues. Trimming removed 6 bases at V and 1 base at J, with 13 bases between. The CDR3 region is CSVLTAGSYEQYF. The CDR3 bases are TGCAGCGTCTTGACAGCCGGTTCCTACGAGCAGTACTTC.

This chain joins TRBV4-1 and TRBJ2-7, with D tentatively TRBD2 (6 bases). The length of the CDR3 is 17 residues. The V and J ends lost 3 bases and 2 bases respectively, with 20 bases between them. Germline assignment: CDR1 MGHRA and CDR2 YSYEKL. CDR3 in amino acids: CASSHPSEGKITYEQYF. CDR3 coding DNA: TGCGCCAGCAGCCACCCTTCGGAGGGGAAAATAACCTACGAGCAGTACTTC.

The rearrangement uses TRBV28 and TRBJ1-5; 9 bases map to TRBD1. V shed 2 bases, J shed 5 bases, and the junction held 7 bases outside the gene matches. The CDR3 sequence is 16 residues long. Germline loops: CDR1 MDHEN, CDR2 SYDVKM. In nucleotides, the CDR3 is TGTGCCAGCAGTTTACCCCTCCGACAGGGGGATCAGCCCCAGCATTTT. This gives the protein CASSLPLRQGDQPQHF.